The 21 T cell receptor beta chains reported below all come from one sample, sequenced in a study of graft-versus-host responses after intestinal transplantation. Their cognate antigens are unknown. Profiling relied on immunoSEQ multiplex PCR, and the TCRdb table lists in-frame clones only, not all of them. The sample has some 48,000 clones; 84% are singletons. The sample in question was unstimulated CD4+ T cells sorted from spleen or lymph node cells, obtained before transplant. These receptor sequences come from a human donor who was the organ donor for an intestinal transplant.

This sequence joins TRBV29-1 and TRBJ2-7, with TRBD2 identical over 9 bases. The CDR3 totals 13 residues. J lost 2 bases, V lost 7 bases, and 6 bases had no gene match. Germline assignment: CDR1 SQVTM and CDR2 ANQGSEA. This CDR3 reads CSALLAGPYEQYF. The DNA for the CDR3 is TGCAGCGCATTACTAGCGGGCCCCTACGAGCAGTACTTC.

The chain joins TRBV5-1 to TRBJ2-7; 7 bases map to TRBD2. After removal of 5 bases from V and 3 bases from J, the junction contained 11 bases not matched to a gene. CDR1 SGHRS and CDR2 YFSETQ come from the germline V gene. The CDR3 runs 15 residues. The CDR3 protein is CASRNRDYNLYEQYF. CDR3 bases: TGCGCCAGCAGGAACCGGGACTACAATCTCTACGAGCAGTACTTC.

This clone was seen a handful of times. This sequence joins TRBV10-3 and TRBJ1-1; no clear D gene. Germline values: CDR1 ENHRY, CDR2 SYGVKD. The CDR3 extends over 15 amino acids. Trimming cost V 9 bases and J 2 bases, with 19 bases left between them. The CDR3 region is CAISRSQDLNTEAFF. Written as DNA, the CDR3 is TGTGCCATATCCCGGAGTCAGGATTTAAACACTGAAGCTTTCTTT.

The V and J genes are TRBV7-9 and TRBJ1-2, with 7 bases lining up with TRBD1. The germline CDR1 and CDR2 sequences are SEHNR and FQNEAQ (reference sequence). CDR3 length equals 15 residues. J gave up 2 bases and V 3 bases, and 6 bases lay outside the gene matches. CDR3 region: CASSFPDRVNYGYTF. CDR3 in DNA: TGTGCCAGCAGCTTCCCAGACAGGGTAAACTATGGCTACACCTTC.

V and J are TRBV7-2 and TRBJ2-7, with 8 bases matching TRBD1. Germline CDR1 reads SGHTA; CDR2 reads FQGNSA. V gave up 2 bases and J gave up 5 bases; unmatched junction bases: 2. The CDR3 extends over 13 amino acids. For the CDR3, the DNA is TGTGCCAGCAGCTTACGGGGACAGGACGAGCAGTACTTC. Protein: CASSLRGQDEQYF.

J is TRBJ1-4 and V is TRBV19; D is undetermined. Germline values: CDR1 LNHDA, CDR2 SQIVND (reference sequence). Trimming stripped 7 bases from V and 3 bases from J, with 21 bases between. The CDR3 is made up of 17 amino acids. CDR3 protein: CASTPFWFGAANEKLFF. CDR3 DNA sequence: TGTGCCAGTACCCCTTTCTGGTTCGGCGCGGCTAATGAAAAACTGTTTTTT. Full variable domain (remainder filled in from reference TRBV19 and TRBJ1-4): DGGITQSPKYLFRKEGQNVTLSCEQNLNHDAMYWYRQDPGQGLRLIYYSQIVNDFQKGDIAEGYSVSREKKESFPLTVTSAQKNPTAFYLCASTPFWFGAANEKLFFGSGTQLSVL.

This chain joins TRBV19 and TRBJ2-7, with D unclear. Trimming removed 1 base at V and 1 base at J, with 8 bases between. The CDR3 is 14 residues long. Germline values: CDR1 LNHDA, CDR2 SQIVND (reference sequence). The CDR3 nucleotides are TGTGCCAGTAGTATAGTGGTCTATTCCTACGAGCAGTACTTC. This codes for CASSIVVYSYEQYF.

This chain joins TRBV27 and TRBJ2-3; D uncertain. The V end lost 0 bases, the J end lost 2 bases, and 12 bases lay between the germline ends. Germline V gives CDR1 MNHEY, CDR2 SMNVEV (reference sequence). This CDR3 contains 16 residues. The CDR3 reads CASSLSWRQPTDTQYF. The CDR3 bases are TGTGCCAGCAGTTTATCGTGGAGACAACCCACAGATACGCAGTATTTT.

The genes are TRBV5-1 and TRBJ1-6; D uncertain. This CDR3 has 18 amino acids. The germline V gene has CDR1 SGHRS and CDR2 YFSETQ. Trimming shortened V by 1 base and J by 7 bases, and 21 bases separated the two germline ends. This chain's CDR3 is CASSLSPLGGAFNSPLHF. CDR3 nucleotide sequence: TGCGCCAGCAGCTTGTCCCCCCTCGGAGGAGCCTTCAATTCACCCCTCCACTTT. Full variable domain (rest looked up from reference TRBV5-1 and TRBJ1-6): KAGVTQTPRYLIKTRGQQVTLSCSPISGHRSVSWYQQTPGQGLQFLFEYFSETQRNKGNFPGRFSGRQFSNSRSEMNVSTLELGDSALYLCASSLSPLGGAFNSPLHFGNGTRLTVT.

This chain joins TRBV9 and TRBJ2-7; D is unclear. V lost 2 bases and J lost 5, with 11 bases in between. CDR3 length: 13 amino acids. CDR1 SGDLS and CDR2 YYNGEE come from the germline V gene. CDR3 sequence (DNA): TGTGCCAGCAGCGTGCGGATGGGTCACGAGCAGTACTTC. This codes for CASSVRMGHEQYF.

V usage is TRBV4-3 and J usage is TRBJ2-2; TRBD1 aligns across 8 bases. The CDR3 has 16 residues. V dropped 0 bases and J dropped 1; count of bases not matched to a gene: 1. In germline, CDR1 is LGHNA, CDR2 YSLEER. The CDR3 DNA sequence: TGCGCCAGCAGCCAAGATGGACAGGGGAACACCGGGGAGCTGTTTTTT. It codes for CASSQDGQGNTGELFF.

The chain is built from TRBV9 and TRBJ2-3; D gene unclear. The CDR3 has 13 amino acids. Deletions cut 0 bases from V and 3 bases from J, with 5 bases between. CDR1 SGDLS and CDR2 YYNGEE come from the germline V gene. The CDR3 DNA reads TGTGCCAGCAGCGTAGGGTTAACAGATACGCAGTATTTT. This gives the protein CASSVGLTDTQYF. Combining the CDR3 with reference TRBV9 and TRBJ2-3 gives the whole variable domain DSGVTQTPKHLITATGQRVTLRCSPRSGDLSVYWYQQSLDQGLQFLIQYYNGEERAKGNILERFSAQQFPDLHSELNLSSLELGDSALYFCASSVGLTDTQYFGPGTRLTVL.

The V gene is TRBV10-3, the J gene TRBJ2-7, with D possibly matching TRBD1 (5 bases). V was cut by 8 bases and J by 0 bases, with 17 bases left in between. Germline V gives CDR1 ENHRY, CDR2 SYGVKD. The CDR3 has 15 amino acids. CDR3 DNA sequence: TGTGCCATCCTCTCAAACGACAGCTACTCCTACGAGCAGTACTTC. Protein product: CAILSNDSYSYEQYF.

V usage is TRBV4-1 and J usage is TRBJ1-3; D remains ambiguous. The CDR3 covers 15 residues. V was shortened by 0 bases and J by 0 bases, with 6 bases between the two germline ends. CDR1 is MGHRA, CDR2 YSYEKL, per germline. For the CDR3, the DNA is TGCGCCAGCAGCCAAGAACGGATCTCTGGAAACACCATATATTTT. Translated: CASSQERISGNTIYF.

CDR3 sequence (DNA): TGCGCCAGCAGTGGGACCTATAATTCACCCCTCCACTTT. Translating it yields CASSGTYNSPLHF. The chain couples TRBV10-1 to TRBJ1-6; D ambiguous. There are 13 residues in the CDR3. V dropped 4 bases and J dropped 2 bases, with 3 bases sitting between them. Germline lookup yields CDR1 WNHNN and CDR2 SYGVQD (reference sequence).

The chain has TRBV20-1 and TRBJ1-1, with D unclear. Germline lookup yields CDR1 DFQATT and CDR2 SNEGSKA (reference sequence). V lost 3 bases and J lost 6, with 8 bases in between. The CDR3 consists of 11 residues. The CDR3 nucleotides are TGCAGTGCTAGCCAGCGGGCTGAAGCTTTCTTT. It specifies CSASQRAEAFF.

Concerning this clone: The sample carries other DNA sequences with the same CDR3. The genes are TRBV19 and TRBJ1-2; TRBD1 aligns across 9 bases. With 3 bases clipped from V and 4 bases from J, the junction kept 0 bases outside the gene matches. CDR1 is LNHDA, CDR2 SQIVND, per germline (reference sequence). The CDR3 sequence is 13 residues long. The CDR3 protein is CASSMTGGYGYTF. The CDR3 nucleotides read TGTGCCAGTAGTATGACAGGGGGCTATGGCTACACCTTC.

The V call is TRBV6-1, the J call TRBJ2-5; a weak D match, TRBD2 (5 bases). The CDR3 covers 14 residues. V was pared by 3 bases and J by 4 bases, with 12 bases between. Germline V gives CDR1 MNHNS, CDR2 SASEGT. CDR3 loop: CASSERVQGETQYF. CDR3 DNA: TGTGCCAGCAGTGAGCGGGTACAAGGAGAGACCCAGTACTTC.

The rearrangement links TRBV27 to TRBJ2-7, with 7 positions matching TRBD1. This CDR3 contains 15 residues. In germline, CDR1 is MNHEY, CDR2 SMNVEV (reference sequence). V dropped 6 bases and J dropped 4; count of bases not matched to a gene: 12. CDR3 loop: CASRPTTGLKYEQYF. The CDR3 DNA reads TGTGCCAGCAGGCCAACGACAGGGTTGAAGTACGAGCAGTACTTC.

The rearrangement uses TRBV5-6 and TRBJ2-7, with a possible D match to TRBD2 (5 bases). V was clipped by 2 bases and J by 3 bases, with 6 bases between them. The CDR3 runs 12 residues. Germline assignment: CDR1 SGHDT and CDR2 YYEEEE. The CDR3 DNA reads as TGTGCCAGCAGCTTCCGGGACTACGAGCAGTACTTC. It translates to CASSFRDYEQYF.

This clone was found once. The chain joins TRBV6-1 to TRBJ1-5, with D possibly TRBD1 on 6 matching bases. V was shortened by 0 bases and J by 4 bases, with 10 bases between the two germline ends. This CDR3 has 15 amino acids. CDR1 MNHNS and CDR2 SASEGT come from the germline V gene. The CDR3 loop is CASSEAQGRNQPQHF. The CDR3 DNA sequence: TGTGCCAGCAGTGAAGCACAGGGTAGGAATCAGCCCCAGCATTTT.